What follows are 17 T cell receptor beta chains derived from one specimen sequenced in a study of T cell responses to AZD1222 COVID-19 vaccine. Libraries were prepared by immunoSEQ multiplex PCR; TCRdb keeps only in-frame clonotypes and omits some of them. The repertoire has over 95,000 clones, approximately 87% of them found once; the top ten carry around 12%. Sequences were derived from peripheral blood, sampled on day 0 of AZD1222 vaccination. The receptors come from an adult in good health.

J is TRBJ2-3 and V is TRBV25-1; unclear D gene. CDR1 MGHDK and CDR2 SYGVNS come from the germline V gene. The length of the CDR3 is 11 residues. Between the trimmed V and J ends, which lost 4 bases and 7 bases, there was a span of 6 bases. As DNA, the CDR3 is TGTGCCAGCAGTGTAAAGTATACGCAGTATTTT. It is translated as CASSVKYTQYF.

The chain joins TRBV12-3 or TRBV12-4 to TRBJ2-1; D gene ambiguous. The CDR3 has 12 amino acids. The V end was cut by 3 bases, the J end by 5 bases, with 5 bases between. CDR3: CASSFRDNEQFF. As DNA, the CDR3 is TGTGCCAGCAGTTTTAGGGACAATGAGCAGTTCTTC.

The rearrangement uses TRBV23-1 and TRBJ2-5, with TRBD1 matching over 11 bases. TRBV23-1 is an ORF; its function is uncertain. Unmatched junction bases numbered 3, after V lost 4 bases and J lost 2 bases. The CDR3 length is 15 residues. The CDR3 DNA is TGCGCCAGCAGTCTATGGGACAGGGGGCAAGAGACCCAGTACTTC. This sequence encodes CASSLWDRGQETQYF.

CDR3 in DNA: TGTGCCAGCAGCCCCCAAGGAAGATACAATGAGCAGTTCTTC. It yields the protein CASSPQGRYNEQFF. This chain connects TRBV7-3 to TRBJ2-1; D unclear. The CDR3 contains 14 residues. The V end was cut by 5 bases, the J end by 4 bases, with 12 bases between. Germline V gives CDR1 SGHTA, CDR2 FQGTGA. Variable domain in full (rest from reference TRBV7-3 and TRBJ2-1): GAGVSQTPSNKVTEKGKYVELRCDPISGHTALYWYRQSLGQGPEFLIYFQGTGAADDSGLPNDRFFAVRPEGSVSTLKIQRTERGDSAVYLCASSPQGRYNEQFFGPGTRLTVL.

The chain recombines TRBV11-2 with TRBJ2-2, with D perhaps TRBD2 (6 bases). V was pared by 6 bases and J by 8 bases, with 7 bases between. The CDR3 spans 11 residues. The germline CDR1 and CDR2 sequences are SGHAT and FQNNGV. Here the CDR3 reads CASREGGELFF. Here the CDR3 DNA reads TGTGCCAGCAGGGAGGGAGGGGAGCTGTTTTTT.

This sequence joins TRBV12-3 or TRBV12-4 and TRBJ2-2, with D hard to call. This CDR3 is built from 13 residues. V lost 5 bases and J lost 4, with 8 bases in between. CDR3 bases: TGTGCCAGCAGTATCTACAGCACCGGGGAGCTGTTTTTT. Translated: CASSIYSTGELFF.

The V call is TRBV4-3, the J call TRBJ2-3; 12 nucleotides match TRBD2. This CDR3 is built from 20 residues. Germline CDR1 reads LGHNA; CDR2 reads YSLEER. The V gene end was trimmed by 1 base and the J gene end by 5 bases; junction bases not matched to a gene: 16. The CDR3 sequence is CASSQAGLAGRSDREDTQYF. CDR3 nucleotides: TGCGCCAGCAGCCAAGCCGGACTAGCGGGGAGGAGCGACCGGGAAGATACGCAGTATTTT.

V usage is TRBV15 and J usage is TRBJ1-1; D not certain. V was shortened by 6 bases and J by 2 bases, with 10 bases between the two germline ends. The CDR3 consists of 13 residues. Germline values: CDR1 LNHNV, CDR2 YYDKDF (reference sequence). The CDR3 loop is CATRETFNTEAFF. The CDR3 DNA reads TGTGCCACCAGGGAGACTTTCAACACTGAAGCTTTCTTT.

The V and J genes are TRBV5-1 and TRBJ2-7; 12 positions match TRBD2. CDR1 is SGHRS, CDR2 YFSETQ, per germline. This CDR3 has 15 amino acids. J was trimmed by 6 bases and V by 4 bases; bases with no gene match: 8. CDR3 nucleotide sequence: TGCGCCAGCAGCCGACTAGCGGGAGAGTTAGCCGAGCAGTACTTC. Translation gives CASSRLAGELAEQYF.

This chain links TRBV7-9 with TRBJ1-2; D not resolved. CDR3 length: 12 amino acids. V lost 5 bases to trimming and J lost 4 bases, with 8 bases between them. CDR1 and CDR2 (germline): SEHNR, FQNEAQ (reference sequence). The CDR3 nucleotides read TGTGCCAGCAGCGGGGTAGTCTATGGCTACACCTTC. Amino acids: CASSGVVYGYTF.

The chain is built from TRBV7-9 and TRBJ2-5; D possibly corresponds to TRBD2 (6 bases). The germline V and J ends were trimmed by 1 base and 5 bases, with 11 bases remaining between them. Germline V CDR1 and CDR2: SEHNR, FQNEAQ (reference sequence). The CDR3 loop spans 14 amino acids. In DNA, the CDR3 is TGTGCCAGCAGCTTAGATCCGGGGAGGGAGACCCAGTACTTC. It specifies CASSLDPGRETQYF.

This chain connects TRBV7-9 to TRBJ2-7; TRBD2 agrees at 9 bases. CDR3 length: 16 amino acids. Germline V gene sequence: CDR1 SEHNR, CDR2 FQNEAQ (reference sequence). With 1 base clipped from V and 5 bases from J, the junction kept 9 bases outside the gene matches. CDR3 nucleotide sequence: TGTGCCAGCAGCTTAGGAGGGGGACTAGCTTTCGACGAGCAGTACTTC. Translation gives CASSLGGGLAFDEQYF.

The chain joins TRBV19 to TRBJ2-7; D gene unclear. Germline V gives CDR1 LNHDA, CDR2 SQIVND (reference sequence). Between the trimmed V and J ends, which lost 5 bases and 2 bases, there was a span of 16 bases. The CDR3 extends over 15 amino acids. CDR3 sequence reads: CASSPRARPTYEQYF. The CDR3 DNA follows: TGTGCCAGTAGTCCCCGGGCCAGGCCAACCTACGAGCAGTACTTC.

This chain uses TRBV29-1 with TRBJ2-3; 9 positions agree with TRBD2. This CDR3 has 14 amino acids. Unmatched junction bases numbered 11, after V lost 3 bases and J lost 10 bases. The V gene's germline CDR1 is SQVTM and CDR2 ANQGSEA. This CDR3 reads CSVDSASGDGAQYF. Written as DNA, the CDR3 is TGCAGCGTTGATTCTGCTAGCGGGGACGGGGCGCAGTATTTT.

The CDR3 region is CASSQHGGANTEAFF. DNA for the CDR3: TGTGCCAGCAGTCAGCACGGGGGGGCCAACACTGAAGCTTTCTTT. The chain uses TRBV6-5 and TRBJ1-1; tentative D call: TRBD1 (6 bases). There are 15 residues in the CDR3. Germline V lookup: CDR1 MNHEY, CDR2 SVGAGI. Trimming removed 5 bases at V and 2 bases at J, with 15 bases between.

This chain joins TRBV10-3 and TRBJ2-2; tentative D call: TRBD2 (5 bases). CDR1 ENHRY and CDR2 SYGVKD come from the germline V gene. Trimming cost V 10 bases and J 2 bases, with 17 bases left between them. The CDR3 length is 15 residues. The CDR3 DNA is TGTGCCACCTCGGAACGGGGTTTTAACACCGGGGAGCTGTTTTTT. As protein: CATSERGFNTGELFF.

V is TRBV7-9 and J is TRBJ1-6; D not certain. Germline V gives CDR1 SEHNR, CDR2 FQNEAQ (reference sequence). V lost 1 base and J lost 7, with 8 bases in between. The CDR3 totals 14 residues. CDR3 region: CASSLEAKNSPLHF. The DNA of the CDR3 is TGTGCCAGCAGCTTAGAAGCTAAGAATTCACCCCTCCACTTT.